A single sample is the source of the 28 T cell receptor beta chains below, sequenced in a study of STAT5B mutations in CD4+ large granular lymphocyte leukemia. Measured with immunoSEQ multiplex PCR; TCRdb has only the in-frame clones, and not every one. The table shows 25,000 to 35,000 clones, with around 84% occurring only once. Sequencing was done on a sample of CD4+ T cells from blood buffy coats. Every receptor here comes from a human donor in good health.

This clone was observed a handful of times. Additional DNA sequences in this sample encode the identical CDR3. CDR3 nucleotide sequence: TGTGCCAGCAGTCGGGACAGAAACTATGGCTACACCTTC. Residues: CASSRDRNYGYTF. This chain joins TRBV6-4 and TRBJ1-2; 7 bases are a match to TRBD1. Looked up from germline, CDR1 is MRHNA and CDR2 is SNTAGT. This CDR3 is 13 amino acids long. Germline trimming cut 5 bases from V and 2 bases from J; bases unmatched to any gene: 2.

The chain employs TRBV10-3 and TRBJ1-2; D might be TRBD1 (5 bases). CDR1 and CDR2 (germline): ENHRY, SYGVKD. Between the trimmed V and J ends, which lost 0 bases and 7 bases, there was a span of 15 bases. The CDR3 length is 15 residues. The CDR3 protein is CAISESGAGLFGYTF. CDR3 sequence (DNA): TGTGCCATCAGTGAGTCTGGGGCAGGGCTGTTTGGCTACACCTTC.

The chain joins TRBV30 to TRBJ2-1; TRBD2 matches 11 bases. CDR3 length: 15 amino acids. Germline CDR1 GTSNPN, CDR2 SVGIG (reference sequence). V lost 3 bases to trimming and J lost 9 bases; unmatched junction nucleotides: 10. CDR3 coding DNA: TGTGCCTGGAGCCCGAATAGCGGGAGGGCCATTGAGCAGTTCTTC. This codes for CAWSPNSGRAIEQFF.

This clone appeared once. This chain uses TRBV30 with TRBJ2-3, with 9 bases that match TRBD1. Trimming removed 2 bases from V and 1 base from J; junction bases left unmatched: 7. Germline CDR1 is GTSNPN and CDR2 is SVGIG (reference sequence). The CDR3 is made up of 16 amino acids. CDR3 region: CAWSFGTGHRTDTQYF. The DNA of the CDR3 is TGTGCCTGGAGTTTCGGGACAGGGCACCGCACAGATACGCAGTATTTT.

The chain joins TRBV5-6 to TRBJ2-2; D is tentatively TRBD1 or TRBD2 (5 bases each). Germline V lookup: CDR1 SGHDT, CDR2 YYEEEE. This CDR3 is built from 16 residues. V was clipped by 2 bases and J by 0 bases, with 11 bases between them. The CDR3 nucleotides are TGTGCCAGCAGCTTATTGGGGGATTCGAACACCGGGGAGCTGTTTTTT. Its translation is CASSLLGDSNTGELFF.

The rearrangement links TRBV28 to TRBJ2-7; 9 nucleotides line up with TRBD2. Germline CDR1 and CDR2: MDHEN and SYDVKM. The J segment lost 6 bases and the V segment lost 8 bases, leaving 5 bases of the junction unmatched. The CDR3 is 12 amino acids. CDR3 DNA sequence: TGTGCCAGCGGGGCGGGGGGGCGCGAGCAGTACTTC. This gives the protein CASGAGGREQYF.

V usage is TRBV27 and J usage is TRBJ2-5; 9 bases are a match to TRBD2. This CDR3 region has 17 residues. The V gene end was trimmed by 6 bases and the J gene end by 2 bases; junction bases not matched to a gene: 13. Germline-derived CDR1 and CDR2 are MNHEY and SMNVEV (reference sequence). The CDR3 nucleotides read TGTGCCAGCAGCCGCGGGACTAGCAAAGACTATCAAGAGACCCAGTACTTC. Protein: CASSRGTSKDYQETQYF.

The V gene is TRBV18, the J gene TRBJ1-2; no firm D call. V shed 0 bases and J shed 5 bases, with 10 bases lying between them. The CDR3 spans 14 residues. Germline loops: CDR1 KGHSH, CDR2 LQKENI. The CDR3 reads CASSPPGALYGYTF. Here the CDR3 DNA reads TGTGCCAGCTCACCACCGGGTGCCCTTTATGGCTACACCTTC.

The chain uses TRBV6-5 and TRBJ2-7; D perhaps matches TRBD1 (8 bases). From germline, CDR1 is MNHEY and CDR2 SVGAGI. The CDR3 totals 15 residues. Trimming removed 7 bases from V and 2 bases from J, with 18 bases in between. DNA for the CDR3: TGTGCCAGCACCCACGTTACAGGGGGGGCCTACGAGCAGTACTTC. It specifies CASTHVTGGAYEQYF.

The V call is TRBV7-8, the J call TRBJ1-2; TRBD1 matches 11 bases. Germline-derived CDR1 and CDR2 are SGHVS and FQNEAQ. Losses at the gene ends were 3 bases for V and 4 bases for J; bases not matched to a gene: 10. The CDR3 consists of 17 residues. CDR3 loop: CASSFPPDRGHGYGYTF. CDR3 bases: TGTGCCAGCAGCTTTCCACCGGACAGGGGGCATGGCTATGGCTACACCTTC.

The chain employs TRBV7-2 and TRBJ2-3; possibly TRBD2 for D (6 bases). This CDR3 has 15 amino acids. V lost 5 bases, J lost 0 bases, and 12 bases lay in between. Germline lookup yields CDR1 SGHTA and CDR2 FQGNSA. Written as DNA, the CDR3 is TGTGCCAGCAGCCCTCTACTAGCCAGCACAGATACGCAGTATTTT. Translation gives CASSPLLASTDTQYF.

This rearrangement joins TRBV27 to TRBJ1-4; the D is unclear. Trimming removed 5 bases from V and 5 bases from J, with 18 bases in between. From germline, CDR1 is MNHEY and CDR2 SMNVEV (reference sequence). CDR3 length: 16 residues. The CDR3 nucleotides read TGTGCCAGCAGTCCCCAGGCACAGCTATACAATGAAAAACTGTTTTTT. This gives the protein CASSPQAQLYNEKLFF.

The chain joins TRBV18 to TRBJ2-1; D perhaps matches TRBD1 (5 bases). The V gene lost 3 bases and the J gene lost 5 bases, with 8 bases spanning the gap. The CDR3 sequence is 13 residues long. Germline V CDR1 and CDR2: KGHSH, LQKENI. The CDR3 region has the DNA TGTGCCAGCTCACCCTCCAGGGACAATGAGCAGTTCTTC. As protein: CASSPSRDNEQFF. Drawing the rest from reference TRBV18 and TRBJ2-1, the complete variable domain is NAGVMQNPRHLVRRRGQEARLRCSPMKGHSHVYWYRQLPEEGLKFMVYLQKENIIDESGMPKERFSAEFPKEGPSILRIQQVVRGDSAAYFCASSPSRDNEQFFGPGTRLTVL.

This rearrangement joins TRBV10-1 to TRBJ2-3, with TRBD2 matching over 9 bases. The CDR3 has 15 amino acids. Germline V gene data show CDR1 as WNHNN and CDR2 as SYGVQD (reference sequence). V lost 5 bases to trimming and J lost 9 bases; unmatched junction nucleotides: 12. Written as DNA, the CDR3 is TGCGCCAGCAGTTGGGGACTAGCTTCTGAGGAGACGCAGTATTTT. Amino acids: CASSWGLASEETQYF.

The chain combines TRBV5-5 with TRBJ2-5; D may be TRBD1 (5 bases). This CDR3 contains 16 residues. Germline V gene lookup returns CDR1 SGHKS and CDR2 YYEKEE (reference sequence). The V end lost 3 bases, the J end lost 1 base, and 16 bases lay between the germline ends. The CDR3 is CASSSSPTQGQETQYF. As DNA, the CDR3 is TGTGCCAGCAGCTCCTCACCGACCCAGGGCCAAGAGACCCAGTACTTC.

CDR3: CASSLVRGEQYF. The CDR3 DNA reads as TGTGCCAGCAGTTTGGTCCGGGGCGAGCAGTACTTC. V usage is TRBV28 and J usage is TRBJ2-7; tentative D call: TRBD2 (5 bases). Germline-derived CDR1 and CDR2 are MDHEN and SYDVKM. CDR3 length: 12 residues. With 3 bases removed from V and 6 bases from J, the gap between germline ends came to 9 bases.

In its sample, this clone was seen once. This chain uses TRBV7-8 with TRBJ1-3; tentative D call: TRBD1 (5 bases). Germline CDR1 is SGHVS and CDR2 is FQNEAQ. The CDR3 is 14 amino acids. V lost 1 base and J lost 3, with 7 bases in between. The CDR3 here is CASSLVRGGNTIYF. Written as DNA, the CDR3 is TGTGCCAGCAGCTTAGTAAGGGGTGGAAACACCATATATTTT.

The chain combines TRBV19 with TRBJ2-1, with 8 bases fitting TRBD1. V shed 6 bases and J 6 bases; nucleotides not matched to a gene: 7. Germline loops: CDR1 LNHDA, CDR2 SQIVND (reference sequence). The CDR3 extends over 14 amino acids. The CDR3 spells CASRTAGGRNEQFF. In nucleotides, the CDR3 is TGTGCCAGTAGGACGGCAGGGGGCCGCAATGAGCAGTTCTTC. Full variable domain (rest looked up from reference TRBV19 and TRBJ2-1): DGGITQSPKYLFRKEGQNVTLSCEQNLNHDAMYWYRQDPGQGLRLIYYSQIVNDFQKGDIAEGYSVSREKKESFPLTVTSAQKNPTAFYLCASRTAGGRNEQFFGPGTRLTVL.

The chain carries TRBV28 and TRBJ2-1, with unresolved D. This CDR3 contains 13 residues. V lost 7 bases, J lost 8 bases, and 15 bases lay in between. CDR1 and CDR2 (germline): MDHEN, SYDVKM. CDR3 loop: CASTGPAVYEQFF. Here the CDR3 DNA reads TGTGCCAGCACCGGCCCCGCGGTTTATGAGCAGTTCTTC. The whole variable domain, remainder taken from reference TRBV28 and TRBJ2-1, is DVKVTQSSRYLVKRTGEKVFLECVQDMDHENMFWYRQDPGLGLRLIYFSYDVKMKEKGDIPEGYSVSREKKERFSLILESASTNQTSMYLCASTGPAVYEQFFGPGTRLTVL.

This rearrangement joins TRBV5-1 to TRBJ2-1; 7 nucleotides align to TRBD1. Unmatched junction bases numbered 8, after V lost 4 bases and J lost 4 bases. Germline V lookup: CDR1 SGHRS, CDR2 YFSETQ. The CDR3 length is 15 residues. The CDR3 loop is CASSLSGTEYNEQFF. As DNA, the CDR3 is TGCGCCAGCAGCCTCTCCGGGACAGAATACAATGAGCAGTTCTTC.

The chain has TRBV5-1 and TRBJ2-7; TRBD1 matches at 9 bases. The germline gives CDR1 SGHRS, CDR2 YFSETQ. Losses at the gene ends were 3 bases for V and 6 bases for J; bases not matched to a gene: 10. The CDR3 is 15 amino acids. The CDR3 is CASSSPGQGPSEQYF. As DNA, the CDR3 is TGCGCCAGCAGCTCACCGGGACAGGGCCCTTCCGAGCAGTACTTC.

The rearrangement links TRBV7-9 to TRBJ1-4; 7 nucleotides match TRBD1. Germline V gene data show CDR1 as SEHNR and CDR2 as FQNEAQ (reference sequence). The CDR3 has 18 residues. The trim removed 1 base at V and 0 bases at J, leaving 8 bases unmatched. The CDR3: CASSLGWQGGATNEKLFF. The CDR3, as DNA: TGTGCCAGCAGCTTAGGATGGCAGGGGGGAGCAACTAATGAAAAACTGTTTTTT.

This chain joins TRBV6-5 and TRBJ2-5; 11 positions match TRBD2. V shed 8 bases and J 11 bases; nucleotides not matched to a gene: 7. CDR1 MNHEY and CDR2 SVGAGI come from the germline V gene. This CDR3 contains 12 residues. The chain's CDR3 is CASGLAGGEQYF. CDR3 DNA: TGTGCCAGCGGCCTAGCGGGAGGTGAGCAGTACTTC.

This clone was detected a few times. This chain uses TRBV19 with TRBJ1-4, with 8 bases identical to TRBD1. With 5 bases clipped from V and 7 bases from J, the junction kept 6 bases outside the gene matches. Germline V gene data show CDR1 as LNHDA and CDR2 as SQIVND (reference sequence). CDR3 length: 14 amino acids. CDR3 protein: CASSSDRGGEKLFF. In DNA form, the CDR3 reads TGTGCCAGTAGTTCTGACAGGGGTGGTGAAAAACTGTTTTTT.

This chain connects TRBV5-1 to TRBJ1-3; TRBD1 is a possible D gene (5 bases). The CDR3 length is 16 residues. V gave up 0 bases and J gave up 3 bases, with 13 bases separating them. From germline, CDR1 is SGHRS and CDR2 YFSETQ. The CDR3 spells CASSLESPGFGNTIYF. The CDR3 DNA is TGCGCCAGCAGCTTGGAGTCCCCAGGGTTTGGAAACACCATATATTTT.

This chain connects TRBV7-8 to TRBJ2-3; D is possibly TRBD1 or TRBD2 (6 bases each). The CDR3 is 16 residues long. Germline V gives CDR1 SGHVS, CDR2 FQNEAQ. Trimming removed 5 bases at V and 2 bases at J, with 17 bases between. CDR3: CASSLMGGSNTDTQYF. The CDR3 DNA is TGTGCCAGCAGCCTGATGGGGGGCTCGAACACAGATACGCAGTATTTT.

The chain couples TRBV11-3 to TRBJ2-1; 12 nucleotides match TRBD2. With V trimmed by 4 bases and J by 7 bases, 2 bases remained unmatched. Germline CDR1 and CDR2: SGHNT and YENEEA. This CDR3 has 14 amino acids. CDR3: CASSWGTSGNEQFF. The CDR3 bases are TGTGCCAGCAGCTGGGGGACTAGCGGGAATGAGCAGTTCTTC.

V usage is TRBV5-6 and J usage is TRBJ2-5, with unresolved D. CDR1 and CDR2 from the germline V gene are SGHDT and YYEEEE. The CDR3 is 14 residues long. The V and J ends lost 0 bases and 1 base respectively, with 7 bases between them. CDR3 amino acids: CASSLVGVQETQYF. For the CDR3, the DNA is TGTGCCAGCAGCTTGGTTGGGGTCCAAGAGACCCAGTACTTC.